Shown below are 6 T cell receptor beta chains from a single sample sequenced in a study of OX40 agonist ivuxolimab in advanced cancers. The method was immunoSEQ multiplex PCR; TCRdb's version includes in-frame clones alone and lacks a portion of them. Among around 83,000 clones, 84% were seen once, and the ten largest hold under 7.5%. Sequencing was performed on CD4+ or CD8+ T cells sorted from blood, taken in a trial of the OX40 agonist ivuxolimab. These receptors all stem from an adult with an advanced solid tumor such as melanoma, head and neck, liver or kidney cancer.

The chain carries TRBV29-1 and TRBJ2-1; 9 bases are shared with TRBD1. The germline CDR1 and CDR2 sequences are SQVTM and ANQGSEA. Losses at the gene ends were 8 bases for V and 5 bases for J; bases not matched to a gene: 10. The CDR3 spans 14 residues. The CDR3 here is CSISTGTGNNEQFF. The CDR3 DNA sequence: TGCAGCATATCCACCGGGACAGGGAACAATGAGCAGTTCTTC.

The chain recombines TRBV6-5 with TRBJ2-6; D ambiguous. Germline CDR1 reads MNHEY; CDR2 reads SVGAGI. The CDR3 is made up of 15 amino acids. The ends were cut back, 2 bases at V and 1 base at J, with 6 bases in the middle. For the CDR3, the DNA is TGTGCCAGCAGTTACGTGGGTTCTGGGGCCAACGTCCTGACTTTC. Amino acid sequence: CASSYVGSGANVLTF.

V is TRBV7-2 and J is TRBJ1-3; no clear D. This CDR3 has 14 residues. V was clipped by 0 bases and J by 0 bases, with 3 bases between them. Germline CDR1 and CDR2: SGHTA and FQGNSA. The CDR3 DNA reads TGTGCCAGCAGCTTAGCGAGCTCTGGAAACACCATATATTTT. Translation: CASSLASSGNTIYF.

J is TRBJ2-3 and V is TRBV18; 7 positions match TRBD2. Losses at the gene ends were 3 bases for V and 1 base for J; bases not matched to a gene: 7. This CDR3 comprises 16 residues. Germline values: CDR1 KGHSH, CDR2 LQKENI. The CDR3 DNA is TGTGCCAGCTCACCTCCGGGGAGCGGGGGCACAGATACGCAGTATTTT. It specifies CASSPPGSGGTDTQYF.

Only a few counts were recorded for this clone. The chain employs TRBV11-2 and TRBJ1-5; the match to TRBD1 covers 7 bases. CDR1 is SGHAT, CDR2 FQNNGV, per germline. The CDR3 is made up of 14 amino acids. V was clipped by 6 bases and J by 7 bases; unmatched bases: 9. The CDR3 loop is CASSRGGAGQPQHF. CDR3 in DNA: TGTGCCAGCAGTAGAGGGGGCGCGGGGCAGCCCCAGCATTTT.

The chain recombines TRBV7-9 with TRBJ2-1; D gene unclear. The CDR3 contains 12 residues. The V end was cut by 3 bases, the J end by 8 bases, with 8 bases between. CDR1 and CDR2 (germline): SEHNR, FQNEAQ (reference sequence). CDR3 nucleotides: TGTGCCAGCAGCTTGGTCGTCTATGAGCAGTTCTTC. Translating it yields CASSLVVYEQFF.